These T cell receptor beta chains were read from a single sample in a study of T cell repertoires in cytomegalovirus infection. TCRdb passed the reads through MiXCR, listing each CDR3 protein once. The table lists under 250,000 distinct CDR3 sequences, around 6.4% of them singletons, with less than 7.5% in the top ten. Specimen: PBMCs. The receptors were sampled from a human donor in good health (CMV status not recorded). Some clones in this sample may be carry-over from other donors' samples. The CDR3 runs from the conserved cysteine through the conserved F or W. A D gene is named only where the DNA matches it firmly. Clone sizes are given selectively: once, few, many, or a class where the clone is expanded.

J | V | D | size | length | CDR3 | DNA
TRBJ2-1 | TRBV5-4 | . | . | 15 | CASSSPPGAYNEQFF | TGTGCCAGCAGCTCCCCCCCAGGGGCCTACAATGAGCAGTTCTTC
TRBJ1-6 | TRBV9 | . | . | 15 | CASSGGGVSAGPLHF | TGTGCCAGCAGCGGCGGCGGGGTTTCGGCGGGACCCCTCCACTTT
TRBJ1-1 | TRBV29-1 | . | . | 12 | CSVGIMNTEAFF | TGCAGCGTCGGGATTATGAACACTGAAGCTTTCTTT
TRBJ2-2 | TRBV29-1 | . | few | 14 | CSVVRPANTGELFF | TGCAGCGTTGTTAGGCCGGCGAACACCGGGGAGCTGTTTTTT
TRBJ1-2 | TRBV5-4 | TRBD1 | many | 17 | CASSPGQVRQRNYGYTF | TGTGCCAGCAGCCCGGGACAGGTGCGCCAAAGGAACTATGGCTACACCTTC
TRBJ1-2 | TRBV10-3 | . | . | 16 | CAISGRDHSGISGYTF | TGTGCCATCAGTGGACGGGACCACAGTGGGATCTCTGGCTACACCTTC
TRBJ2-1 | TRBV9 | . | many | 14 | CASSVGDSGHEQFF | TGTGCCAGCAGCGTAGGAGACTCGGGGCATGAGCAGTTCTTC
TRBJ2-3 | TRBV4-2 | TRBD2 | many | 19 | CASSQKWGTSGESTDTQYF | TGTGCCAGCAGCCAAAAGTGGGGGACTAGCGGGGAGAGCACAGATACGCAGTATTTT
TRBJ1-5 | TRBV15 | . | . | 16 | CATRGGGEVGGQPQHF | TGTGCCACCAGGGGGGGGGGGGAGGTCGGGGGTCAGCCCCAGCATTTT
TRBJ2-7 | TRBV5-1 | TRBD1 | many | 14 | CASSWEGQGSEQYF | TGCGCCAGCAGCTGGGAAGGACAGGGATCCGAGCAGTACTTC
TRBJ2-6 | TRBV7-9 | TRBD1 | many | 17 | CASSSLTGTSGANVLTF | TGTGCCAGCAGCTCTTTGACAGGGACCTCTGGGGCCAACGTCCTGACTTTC
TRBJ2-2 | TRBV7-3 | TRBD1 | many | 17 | CASSFPAGTGNTGELFF | TGTGCCAGCAGCTTTCCAGCCGGGACAGGGAACACCGGGGAGCTGTTTTTT
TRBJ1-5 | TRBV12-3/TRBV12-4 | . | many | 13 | CASTLGSNQPQHF | TGTGCCAGCACCCTGGGTAGCAATCAGCCCCAGCATTTT
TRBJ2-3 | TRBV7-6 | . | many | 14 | CASSLKYRADTQYF | TGTGCCAGCAGCTTAAAGTATCGGGCAGATACGCAGTATTTT
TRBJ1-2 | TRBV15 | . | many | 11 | CATSKGYGYTF | TGTGCCACCAGCAAAGGCTATGGCTACACCTTC
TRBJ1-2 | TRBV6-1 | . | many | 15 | CASNEQSGANYGYTF | TGTGCCAGCAATGAGCAGTCTGGAGCTAACTATGGCTACACCTTC
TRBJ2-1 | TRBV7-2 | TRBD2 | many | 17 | CASSPRLAGGHYNEQFF | TGTGCCAGCAGCCCCCGACTAGCGGGGGGGCACTACAATGAGCAGTTCTTC
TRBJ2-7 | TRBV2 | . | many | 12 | CASSELSYEQYF | TGTGCCAGCAGTGAACTATCCTACGAGCAGTACTTC
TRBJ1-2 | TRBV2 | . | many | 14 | CASLPDASYYGYTF | TGTGCCAGCCTCCCCGACGCCTCATACTATGGCTACACCTTC
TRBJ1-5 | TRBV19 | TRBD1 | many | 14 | CASCLGQAGQPQHF | TGTGCCAGTTGCTTAGGACAGGCGGGTCAGCCCCAGCATTTT
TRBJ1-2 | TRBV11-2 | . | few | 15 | CASSFSRDPNYGYTF | TGTGCCAGCAGCTTCTCCCGGGACCCCAACTATGGCTACACCTTC
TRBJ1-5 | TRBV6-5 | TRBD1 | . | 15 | CASSEGQGGGQPQHF | TGTGCCAGCAGCGAGGGACAGGGGGGAGGGCAGCCCCAGCATTTT
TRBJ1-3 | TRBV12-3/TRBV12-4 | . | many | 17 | CASSLTRGRVSGNTIYF | TGTGCCAGCAGTTTGACCCGGGGGCGAGTCTCTGGAAACACCATATATTTT
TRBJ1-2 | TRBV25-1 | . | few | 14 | CASTPPGANYGYTF | TGTGCCAGCACTCCCCCGGGAGCGAACTATGGCTACACCTTC
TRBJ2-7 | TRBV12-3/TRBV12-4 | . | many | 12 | CASSWIASEQYF | TGTGCCAGCAGCTGGATAGCGTCCGAGCAGTACTTC
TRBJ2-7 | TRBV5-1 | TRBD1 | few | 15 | CASSLTGDRAVEQYF | TGCGCCAGCAGCTTGACGGGGGACAGGGCCGTCGAGCAGTACTTC
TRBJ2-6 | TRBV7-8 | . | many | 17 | CASSPAGPSSGANVLTF | TGTGCCAGCAGTCCGGCCGGGCCTAGCTCTGGGGCCAACGTCCTGACTTTC
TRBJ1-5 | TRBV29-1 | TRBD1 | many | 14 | CSVAIGTGNQPQHF | TGCAGCGTTGCGATCGGGACAGGGAACCAGCCCCAGCATTTT
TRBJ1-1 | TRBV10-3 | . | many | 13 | CATDLLGLGEAFF | TGTGCCACCGATCTCTTAGGGCTTGGTGAAGCTTTCTTT
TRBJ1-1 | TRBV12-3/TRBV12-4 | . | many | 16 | CASSLSEAIDNTEAFF | TGTGCCAGCAGTTTATCGGAGGCCATTGATAACACTGAAGCTTTCTTT
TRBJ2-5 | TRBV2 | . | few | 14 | CASSEGQVAETQYF | TGTGCCAGCAGTGAAGGGCAGGTGGCAGAGACCCAGTACTTC
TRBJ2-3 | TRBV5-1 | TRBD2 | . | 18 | CASRLGTSEAISTDTQYF | TGCGCCAGCAGGCTCGGGACTAGCGAGGCCATCAGCACAGATACGCAGTATTTT
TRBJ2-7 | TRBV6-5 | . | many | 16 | CASSYRSSGPVYEQYF | TGTGCCAGCAGTTACCGCTCGTCGGGACCAGTCTACGAGCAGTACTTC
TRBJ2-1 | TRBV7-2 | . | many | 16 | CASSRDPGTAYNEQFF | TGTGCCAGCAGCCGGGACCCCGGGACTGCTTACAATGAGCAGTTCTTC
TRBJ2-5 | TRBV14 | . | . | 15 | CASSQVAPGKETQYF | TGTGCCAGCAGCCAAGTAGCGCCAGGGAAAGAGACCCAGTACTTC